A single sample gave rise to the 11 T cell receptor beta chains below, sequenced in a study of STAT5B mutations in CD4+ large granular lymphocyte leukemia. Clones were read by immunoSEQ multiplex PCR, and TCRdb kept only the in-frame ones, dropping some. The table includes over 35,000 clones, 70% to 85% detected once. Source material: CD4+ T cells from blood buffy coats. The receptors were sampled from a human donor in good health.

The gene calls are TRBV9 and TRBJ2-3; TRBD2 might be the D (6 bases). Looked up from germline, CDR1 is SGDLS and CDR2 is YYNGEE. The germline V and J ends were trimmed by 4 bases and 5 bases, with 26 bases remaining between them. The CDR3 has 18 amino acids. The CDR3 is CASSTQPGFASAGDTQYF. CDR3 bases: TGTGCCAGCAGCACCCAACCGGGTTTCGCTAGCGCGGGAGATACGCAGTATTTT.

In its sample, this clone was seen a few times. The rearrangement joins TRBV28 to TRBJ2-7; D gene uncertain. Trimming left V 2 bases short and J 5 bases short, with 4 bases between. This CDR3 is built from 11 residues. Germline V gene lookup returns CDR1 MDHEN and CDR2 SYDVKM. The CDR3 DNA reads TGTGCCAGCAGTTTACGGAACGAGCAGTACTTC. It encodes CASSLRNEQYF.

The V gene is TRBV19, the J gene TRBJ2-3; 11 nucleotides align to TRBD2. Germline trimming cut 4 bases from V and 2 bases from J; bases unmatched to any gene: 2. Per germline, CDR1 LNHDA and CDR2 SQIVND (reference sequence). The CDR3 runs to 15 residues. In DNA form, the CDR3 reads TGTGCCAGTAGTAAACTAGCGGGAGTCACAGATACGCAGTATTTT. Translating gives CASSKLAGVTDTQYF.

The rearrangement uses TRBV27 and TRBJ2-1, with TRBD1 identical over 9 bases. CDR1 MNHEY and CDR2 SMNVEV come from the germline V gene (reference sequence). This CDR3 comprises 15 residues. Unmatched junction bases numbered 6, after V lost 3 bases and J lost 6 bases. CDR3 nucleotides: TGTGCCAGCAGTTTGGGACAGGGCAGGATCAATGAGCAGTTCTTC. It specifies CASSLGQGRINEQFF.

This sequence joins TRBV7-8 and TRBJ2-7; 9 nucleotides agree with TRBD1. Losses at the gene ends were 3 bases for V and 4 bases for J; bases not matched to a gene: 4. The CDR3 runs 14 residues. Germline CDR1 SGHVS, CDR2 FQNEAQ. CDR3: CASSLGTGWYEQYF. In DNA, the CDR3 is TGTGCCAGCAGCTTGGGGACAGGGTGGTACGAGCAGTACTTC. Full variable domain (outside the CDR3, taken from reference TRBV7-8 and TRBJ2-7): GAGVSQSPRYKVAKRGQDVALRCDPISGHVSLFWYQQALGQGPEFLTYFQNEAQLDKSGLPSDRFFAERPEGSVSTLKIQRTQQEDSAVYLCASSLGTGWYEQYFGPGTRLTVT.

This clone was counted a single time. The rearrangement joins TRBV13 to TRBJ1-3; D is perhaps TRBD1 (5 bases). Trimming pared 0 bases from V and 7 bases from J, leaving 13 bases between. This CDR3 is built from 15 residues. CDR1 PRHDT and CDR2 FYEKMQ come from the germline V gene (reference sequence). The chain's CDR3 is CASSLGGTSWNTIYF. Here the CDR3 DNA reads TGTGCCAGCAGCTTAGGGGGGACCTCGTGGAACACCATATATTTT.

The chain uses TRBV6-5 and TRBJ1-3, with TRBD1 matching over 8 bases. The CDR3 is made up of 15 amino acids. Germline CDR1 reads MNHEY; CDR2 reads SVGAGI. J lost 0 bases, V lost 6 bases, and 4 bases had no gene match. CDR3 sequence: CASRDRDVSGNTIYF. In DNA, the CDR3 is TGTGCCAGCAGGGACAGGGACGTCTCTGGAAACACCATATATTTT.

The genes are TRBV11-2 and TRBJ2-5, with D perhaps TRBD1 or TRBD2 (5 bases each). The end of the DNA aligns better with TRBJ2-7, so the J call may be wrong. Germline V CDR1 and CDR2: SGHAT, FQNNGV. The CDR3 spans 15 residues. The DNA for the CDR3 is TGTGCCAGCAGCTTACTACGGGACGGCTCCTACGAGCAGTACTTC. Its translation is CASSLLRDGSYEQYF.

The chain is built from TRBV28 and TRBJ1-5, with a possible D match to TRBD1 (5 bases). This CDR3 spans 18 amino acids. Trimming removed 2 bases at V and 2 bases at J, with 19 bases between. Germline V gives CDR1 MDHEN, CDR2 SYDVKM. The CDR3 is CASSLLPQGVWGNQPQHF. CDR3 bases: TGTGCCAGCAGTTTACTTCCGCAGGGCGTTTGGGGCAATCAGCCCCAGCATTTT. Supplemented by reference TRBV28 and TRBJ1-5, the full variable domain reads DVKVTQSSRYLVKRTGEKVFLECVQDMDHENMFWYRQDPGLGLRLIYFSYDVKMKEKGDIPEGYSVSREKKERFSLILESASTNQTSMYLCASSLLPQGVWGNQPQHFGDGTRLSIL.

The sample holds a few counts of this clone. The V and J genes are TRBV5-4 and TRBJ2-7; 8 positions agree with TRBD1. The length of the CDR3 is 14 residues. Germline V gene sequence: CDR1 SGHNT, CDR2 YYREEE (reference sequence). V was clipped by 4 bases and J by 4 bases; unmatched bases: 7. The CDR3 nucleotides are TGTGCCAGCAGCCCCAGGCAGGGGGCATACGAGCAGTACTTC. Protein sequence: CASSPRQGAYEQYF.

The V call is TRBV7-9, the J call TRBJ2-1; 7 bases fit TRBD2. The trim removed 4 bases at V and 8 bases at J, leaving 8 bases unmatched. This CDR3 spans 14 amino acids. Germline values: CDR1 SEHNR, CDR2 FQNEAQ (reference sequence). Here the CDR3 reads CASSSRGGSHEQFF. The CDR3 DNA follows: TGTGCCAGCAGCTCCCGAGGCGGGAGCCATGAGCAGTTCTTC.